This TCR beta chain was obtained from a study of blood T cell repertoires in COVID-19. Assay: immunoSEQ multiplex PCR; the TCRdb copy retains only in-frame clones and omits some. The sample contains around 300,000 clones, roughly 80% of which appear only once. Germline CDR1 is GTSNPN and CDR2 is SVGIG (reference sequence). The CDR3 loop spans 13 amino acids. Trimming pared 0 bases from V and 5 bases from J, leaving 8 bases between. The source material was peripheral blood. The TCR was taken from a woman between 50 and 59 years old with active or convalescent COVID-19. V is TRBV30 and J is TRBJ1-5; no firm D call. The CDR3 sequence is CAWSVVLDQPQHF. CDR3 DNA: TGTGCCTGGAGTGTGGTGTTAGATCAGCCCCAGCATTTT.